This T cell receptor beta chain came from a study of OX40 agonist ivuxolimab in advanced cancers. The method was immunoSEQ multiplex PCR; TCRdb's version includes in-frame clones alone and lacks a portion of them. The sample has fewer than 65,000 clones, roughly 92% seen once. The CDR3 is made up of 11 amino acids. Germline-derived CDR1 and CDR2 are SGHNT and YYREEE (reference sequence). V was shortened by 0 bases and J by 10 bases, with 5 bases between the two germline ends. The clonotype originates from an adult with an advanced solid tumor such as melanoma, head and neck, liver or kidney cancer. The chain recombines TRBV5-4 with TRBJ2-1; no firm D call. The sequenced sample was CD4+ or CD8+ T cells sorted from blood, obtained in a trial of the OX40 agonist ivuxolimab. Here the CDR3 DNA reads TGTGCCAGCAGCTTGGGCTGGGAGCAGTTCTTC. As protein: CASSLGWEQFF. Combining the CDR3 with reference TRBV5-4 and TRBJ2-1 gives the whole variable domain ETGVTQSPTHLIKTRGQQVTLRCSSQSGHNTVSWYQQALGQGPQFIFQYYREEENGRGNFPPRFSGLQFPNYSSELNVNALELDDSALYLCASSLGWEQFFGPGTRLTVL.